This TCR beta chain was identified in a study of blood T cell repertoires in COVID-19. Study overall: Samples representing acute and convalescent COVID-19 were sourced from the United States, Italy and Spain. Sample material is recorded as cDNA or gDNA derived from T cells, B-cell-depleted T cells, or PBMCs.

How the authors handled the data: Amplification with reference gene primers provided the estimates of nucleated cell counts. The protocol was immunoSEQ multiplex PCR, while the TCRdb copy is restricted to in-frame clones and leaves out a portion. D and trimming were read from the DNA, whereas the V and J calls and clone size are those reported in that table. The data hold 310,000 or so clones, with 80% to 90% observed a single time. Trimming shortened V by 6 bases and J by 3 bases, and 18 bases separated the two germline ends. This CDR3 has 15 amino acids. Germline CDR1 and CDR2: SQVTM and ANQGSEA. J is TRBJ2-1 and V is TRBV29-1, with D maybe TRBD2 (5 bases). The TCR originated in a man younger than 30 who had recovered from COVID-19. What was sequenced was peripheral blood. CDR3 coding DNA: TGCAGCGTCCTTAGTACTACCCGGGACTACAATGAGCAGTTCTTC. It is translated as CSVLSTTRDYNEQFF.